This section outlines one T cell receptor (beta chain) sequence together with its context. What it binds is unknown. This entry comes from a study of glioma-infiltrating T cells after dendritic cell vaccination. Overall study results and limits: Patients with more pretreatment TILs had longer time to progression and survival.

The assay was immunoSEQ multiplex PCR, and TCRdb's table has in-frame clones only and misses some. The profile shows approximately 99,000 clones, 80% of them singletons. The time point is: after dendritic cell vaccination, including at tumor progression/relapse. Patients had residual fresh-frozen tumor tissue and more than two years of survival data. Blood PBMC samples: pre-vaccination, two weeks post third vaccination, and at tumor progression. Between the trimmed V and J ends, which lost 0 bases and 10 bases, there was a span of 14 bases. Germline V gives CDR1 SGHNT, CDR2 YYREEE (reference sequence). The CDR3 contains 13 residues.

The TCR was taken from a human donor with glioblastoma. This sequence joins TRBV5-4 and TRBJ2-7; a weak D match, TRBD2 (6 bases). Sequences were derived from blood, sampled after dendritic cell vaccination. This CDR3 reads CASSLEVLAPQYF. The CDR3 coding sequence is TGTGCCAGCAGCTTGGAGGTCCTAGCGCCACAGTACTTC.